The table lists the clone carrying this T cell receptor (beta chain) with a count of one. The antigen is undetermined. TCRdb itself ran the RT-PCR reads through MiXCR, one entry per CDR3 protein. The sample records about 800,000 distinct CDR3 sequences, 21% being singletons. Trimming at V came to 4 bases and at J to 3 bases, leaving 2 bases not matched to a gene. Germline CDR1 and CDR2: SNHLY and FYNNEI. The CDR3 runs 14 residues. This sample is drawn from a study of response to subunit inactivated influenza vaccine. Study-wide results and caveats: Few new T cells, the authors suggested, are recruited by each seasonal influenza vaccination.

The TCR originated in a man aged 50 to 60 who received an inactivated influenza vaccine. This specimen was PBMCs from blood, taken more than 4 days after vaccination. The chain couples TRBV2 to TRBJ1-2; 10 positions agree with TRBD1. The chain's CDR3 is CASSAGQGHYGYTF. In nucleotides, the CDR3 is TGTGCCAGCAGTGCGGGACAGGGGCACTATGGCTACACCTTC.